This TCR beta chain was sequenced during a study of Ad26.COV2.S vaccination and SARS-CoV-2 variants. Broader study findings: Responses of spike-specific T cells (both CD8+ and CD4+) reportedly showed substantial breadth after vaccination.

The treatment denotes: over 15 received Ad26.COV2.S at low or high dose, single or two shots; about 5 received placebo; per-sample allocation not given. After the first vaccine or placebo injection, samples were drawn on day 63. Boston hosted the donor, who was an adult aged 18-55 years. There are 15 residues in the CDR3. The germline V and J ends were trimmed by 2 bases and 4 bases, with 12 bases remaining between them. The germline V gene encodes CDR1 SGHTA and CDR2 FQGTGA. Assay used: immunoSEQ multiplex PCR; TCRdb lists only in-frame clones, some missing. Counted here are fewer than 500,000 clones, roughly 87% occurring once; the ten biggest clones make up about 4.5%. With respect to this clone: Its antigen is not identified.

The J gene is TRBJ2-1, the V gene TRBV7-3; possibly TRBD1 for D (5 bases). The receptor was isolated from a person aged 18-65 years who received the Ad26.COV2.S COVID-19 vaccine or a placebo. Here the sequenced sample was peripheral blood, taken in a trial of Ad26.COV2.S vaccine versus placebo. DNA for the CDR3: TGTGCCAGCAGCTTAGGGGCGGTCCAATACAATGAGCAGTTCTTC. Residues: CASSLGAVQYNEQFF.